Here is one T cell receptor beta chain with its context. This sample is part of a study of blood T cell repertoires in COVID-19. Whole-study context: Spain, Italy and the United States supplied samples that represented acute and convalescent COVID-19.

Here immunoSEQ multiplex PCR was the method, and the copy in TCRdb shows in-frame clones only, minus some. The profile covers approximately 200,000 clones, with approximately 94% appearing a single time and 0.7% to 0.8% taken by the ten largest. Material for sequencing was peripheral blood. The sequence was collected from a man aged 25 to 45 with COVID-19, enrolled during active disease.

CDR3: CASTSFGGVDNEQFF. The DNA for the CDR3 is TGTGCCAGCACCTCATTCGGGGGGGTGGACAATGAGCAGTTCTTC. The chain is built from TRBV11-1 and TRBJ2-1; TRBD2 agrees at 8 bases. The CDR3 totals 15 residues. Germline values: CDR1 SGHAT, CDR2 FQDESV (reference sequence). V lost 7 bases, J lost 5 bases, and 10 bases stayed unmatched.